These T cell receptor beta chains were read from a single sample in a study of vaccination effects on CD4 cells after COVID-19. No antigens are known for them. TCRdb's table, derived via immunoSEQ multiplex PCR, lists solely in-frame clones and lacks some. Among 74,000 or so clones listed, 80% were seen once. This specimen was CD4+ T cells from PBMCs cultured with SARS-CoV-2 spike peptides, taken before COVID-19 vaccination. The receptors were sampled from a human donor who received a COVID-19 vaccine. Each CDR3 is given with its conserved first and last residue. D genes are given only for firm matches. Clone sizes are given selectively: once, few, many, or a class where the clone is expanded.

V gene: TRBV2
D gene: TRBD1
clone size: NA
J gene: TRBJ2-1
CDR3 DNA: TGTGCCAGCACTACACAGGGGTTAAGCTCCTACAATGAGCAGTTCTTC
CDR3 protein: CASTTQGLSSYNEQFF

V gene: TRBV27
D gene: NA
clone size: NA
J gene: TRBJ1-1
CDR3 DNA: TGTGCCAGCAGTTTAAAGGGAGGGAATTATATGAACACTGAAGCTTTCTTT
CDR3 protein: CASSLKGGNYMNTEAFF

V gene: TRBV3-1/TRBV3-2
D gene: TRBD2
clone size: NA
J gene: TRBJ2-5
CDR3 DNA: TGTGCCAGCGGGGATCGGGGGGGACAAGAGACCCAGTACTTC
CDR3 protein: CASGDRGGQETQYF

V gene: TRBV6-5
D gene: NA
clone size: few
J gene: TRBJ1-2
CDR3 DNA: TGTGCCAGCAGTCCCGGGGGTGGCTATGGCTACACCTTC
CDR3 protein: CASSPGGGYGYTF

V gene: TRBV15
D gene: NA
clone size: few
J gene: TRBJ1-1
CDR3 DNA: TGTGCCACCAGCAGACGGATGGCGACAGTGAACACTGAAGCTTTCTTT
CDR3 protein: CATSRRMATVNTEAFF

V gene: TRBV19
D gene: NA
clone size: NA
J gene: TRBJ1-1
CDR3 DNA: TGTGCCAGCCGAGGGGGGATCTTAATAACTGAAGCTTTCTTT
CDR3 protein: CASRGGILITEAFF

V gene: TRBV15
D gene: NA
clone size: once
J gene: TRBJ1-6
CDR3 DNA: TGTGCCACCAGCAGAGATGGGGGCAGAAATTCACCCCTCCACTTT
CDR3 protein: CATSRDGGRNSPLHF

V gene: TRBV12-3/TRBV12-4
D gene: NA
clone size: NA
J gene: TRBJ1-5
CDR3 DNA: TGTGCCAGCAGTTTGCCCCCCTTGGGGCCCCAGCATTTT
CDR3 protein: CASSLPPLGPQHF

V gene: TRBV2
D gene: NA
clone size: NA
J gene: TRBJ2-5
CDR3 DNA: TGTGCCAGCCTCTCGGGACAATTACAAGAGACCCAGTACTTC
CDR3 protein: CASLSGQLQETQYF

V gene: TRBV19
D gene: TRBD2
clone size: NA
J gene: TRBJ2-1
CDR3 DNA: TGTGCCAGTGCCCATGCGGGGGGGCTCAATGAGCAGTTCTTC
CDR3 protein: CASAHAGGLNEQFF

V gene: TRBV3-1/TRBV3-2
D gene: NA
clone size: NA
J gene: TRBJ1-4
CDR3 DNA: TGTGCCAGCAGCCAAGATAACAGGGCGGGAACTAATGAAAAACTGTTTTTT
CDR3 protein: CASSQDNRAGTNEKLFF

V gene: TRBV5-1
D gene: NA
clone size: NA
J gene: TRBJ1-2
CDR3 DNA: TGCGCCAGCAGCCTGGGAACAAACTATGGCTACACCTTC
CDR3 protein: CASSLGTNYGYTF

V gene: TRBV18
D gene: NA
clone size: NA
J gene: TRBJ2-5
CDR3 DNA: TGTGCCAGCTCACCGCCCCGAGGGGAACAAGAGACCCAGTACTTC
CDR3 protein: CASSPPRGEQETQYF

V gene: TRBV19
D gene: TRBD2
clone size: NA
J gene: TRBJ2-1
CDR3 DNA: TGTGCCAGTAGTATAGATAACCTAGCGGGGGCTTACAATGAGCAGTTCTTC
CDR3 protein: CASSIDNLAGAYNEQFF

V gene: TRBV5-1
D gene: NA
clone size: NA
J gene: TRBJ1-2
CDR3 DNA: TGCGCCAGCAGCTCCACGGGACCGTTGAACTATGGCTACACCTTC
CDR3 protein: CASSSTGPLNYGYTF

V gene: TRBV9
D gene: NA
clone size: NA
J gene: TRBJ1-6
CDR3 DNA: TGTGCCAGCAGCGTAGGGGCGACAGCTTCCGCGATGGATTCACCCCTCCACTTT
CDR3 protein: CASSVGATASAMDSPLHF

V gene: TRBV5-1
D gene: NA
clone size: NA
J gene: TRBJ2-5
CDR3 DNA: TGCGCCAGCAGCCCGAGGGGGGGCCCGGAGACCCAGTACTTC
CDR3 protein: CASSPRGGPETQYF

V gene: TRBV9
D gene: NA
clone size: NA
J gene: TRBJ1-5
CDR3 DNA: TGTGCCAGCAGCGTAGAGGACACTTTCTTACAGCCCCAGCATTTT
CDR3 protein: CASSVEDTFLQPQHF

V gene: TRBV3-1/TRBV3-2
D gene: TRBD1
clone size: NA
J gene: TRBJ1-2
CDR3 DNA: TGTGCCAGCAGCCAGGGGGGACAGGGTATGCCCTATGGCTACACCTTC
CDR3 protein: CASSQGGQGMPYGYTF

V gene: TRBV2
D gene: TRBD1
clone size: NA
J gene: TRBJ2-1
CDR3 DNA: TGTGCCAGCAGTGTTGGGACAGGGTTTCAGGAGCAGTTCTTC
CDR3 protein: CASSVGTGFQEQFF

V gene: TRBV2
D gene: NA
clone size: NA
J gene: TRBJ2-3
CDR3 DNA: TGTGCCAGCAGTGTTCGACCCGGTCCCTCGGATACGCAGTATTTT
CDR3 protein: CASSVRPGPSDTQYF

V gene: TRBV4-3
D gene: NA
clone size: NA
J gene: TRBJ1-2
CDR3 DNA: TGCGCCAGCAGCCAAGATCGGGCAGCTTATGGCTACACCTTC
CDR3 protein: CASSQDRAAYGYTF

V gene: TRBV28
D gene: NA
clone size: few
J gene: TRBJ1-3
CDR3 DNA: TGTGCCAGCAGCCCCGGACAACTCCCTGGAAACACCATATATTTT
CDR3 protein: CASSPGQLPGNTIYF

V gene: TRBV12-5
D gene: NA
clone size: NA
J gene: TRBJ2-3
CDR3 DNA: TGTGCTAGTGAAAGGTCGCCCACAGATACGCAGTATTTT
CDR3 protein: CASERSPTDTQYF

V gene: TRBV5-1
D gene: NA
clone size: NA
J gene: TRBJ1-2
CDR3 DNA: TGCGCCAGCAGTCAAAGCATAAATAACTATGGCTACACCTTC
CDR3 protein: CASSQSINNYGYTF

V gene: TRBV2
D gene: NA
clone size: NA
J gene: TRBJ2-2
CDR3 DNA: TGTGCCAGCAGTGTAGACACCGGGGAGCTGTTTTTT
CDR3 protein: CASSVDTGELFF

V gene: TRBV27
D gene: NA
clone size: NA
J gene: TRBJ2-1
CDR3 DNA: TGTGCCAGCAGTTTATCAGGGGCCCCCTCCTACAATGAGCAGTTCTTC
CDR3 protein: CASSLSGAPSYNEQFF

V gene: TRBV28
D gene: TRBD1
clone size: NA
J gene: TRBJ2-5
CDR3 DNA: TGTGCCAGCAGTACCGGGACAGGGGTCGCAGAGACCCAGTACTTC
CDR3 protein: CASSTGTGVAETQYF

V gene: TRBV3-1/TRBV3-2
D gene: TRBD2
clone size: NA
J gene: TRBJ2-2
CDR3 DNA: TGTGCCAGCAGCCAAGATCCGGCGGGGGGCACCGGGGAGCTGTTTTTT
CDR3 protein: CASSQDPAGGTGELFF

V gene: TRBV30
D gene: NA
clone size: once
J gene: TRBJ1-2
CDR3 DNA: TGTGCCTGGAGTCACCAGACAGATGGCTACACCTTC
CDR3 protein: CAWSHQTDGYTF

V gene: TRBV5-1
D gene: NA
clone size: NA
J gene: TRBJ2-3
CDR3 DNA: TGCGCCAGCAGGGGGGATCTGGGCACAGATACGCAGTATTTT
CDR3 protein: CASRGDLGTDTQYF

V gene: TRBV10-1
D gene: TRBD2
clone size: NA
J gene: TRBJ2-5
CDR3 DNA: TGCGCCAGCAGTGTGGGGCGGGGGGCCCGCCAAGAGACCCAGTACTTC
CDR3 protein: CASSVGRGARQETQYF

V gene: TRBV19
D gene: TRBD1
clone size: NA
J gene: TRBJ2-5
CDR3 DNA: TGTGCCAGTAGTCCCCCGGGACAGGGGAAAGAGACCCAGTACTTC
CDR3 protein: CASSPPGQGKETQYF

V gene: TRBV2
D gene: TRBD2
clone size: NA
J gene: TRBJ2-5
CDR3 DNA: TGTGCCAGCAGCCCGTCATTATCGGTCCCGGGGGGGCAAGAGACCCAGTACTTC
CDR3 protein: CASSPSLSVPGGQETQYF

V gene: TRBV28
D gene: TRBD1
clone size: NA
J gene: TRBJ1-3
CDR3 DNA: TGTGCCAGCAGTTTAATCGCAGGGGGACTTTCTGGAAACACCATATATTTT
CDR3 protein: CASSLIAGGLSGNTIYF

V gene: TRBV28
D gene: TRBD1
clone size: NA
J gene: TRBJ1-5
CDR3 DNA: TGTGCCAGCAGATCCGACAGGGGAAAGCAGCCCCAGCATTTT
CDR3 protein: CASRSDRGKQPQHF

V gene: TRBV4-3
D gene: NA
clone size: NA
J gene: TRBJ2-6
CDR3 DNA: TGCGCCAGCAGCGACCCCGGCTCTGGGGCCAACGTCCTGACTTTC
CDR3 protein: CASSDPGSGANVLTF

V gene: TRBV7-8
D gene: NA
clone size: NA
J gene: TRBJ2-3
CDR3 DNA: TGTGCCAGCAGCCGAGGGACTGGCACAGATACGCAGTATTTT
CDR3 protein: CASSRGTGTDTQYF

V gene: TRBV30
D gene: NA
clone size: NA
J gene: TRBJ2-2
CDR3 DNA: TGTGCCTGGAGCACGGGGAATGGGAACACCGGGGAGCTGTTTTTT
CDR3 protein: CAWSTGNGNTGELFF

V gene: TRBV19
D gene: NA
clone size: NA
J gene: TRBJ2-1
CDR3 DNA: TGTGCCAGTAGTATTCTACTAAGCTCCTACAATGAGCAGTTCTTC
CDR3 protein: CASSILLSSYNEQFF

V gene: TRBV24-1
D gene: NA
clone size: NA
J gene: TRBJ2-3
CDR3 DNA: TGTGCCACCAGTGACCGGACCCAGAGAACGCAGTATTTT
CDR3 protein: CATSDRTQRTQYF

V gene: TRBV5-1
D gene: TRBD1
clone size: NA
J gene: TRBJ2-5
CDR3 DNA: TGCGCCAGCAGCCCGGGACAGGGTAGAGAGACCCAGTACTTC
CDR3 protein: CASSPGQGRETQYF

V gene: TRBV4-1
D gene: TRBD1
clone size: NA
J gene: TRBJ1-2
CDR3 DNA: TGCGCCAGCAGCCAACGACAGGGCTCCTATGGCTACACCTTC
CDR3 protein: CASSQRQGSYGYTF

V gene: TRBV18
D gene: TRBD1
clone size: few
J gene: TRBJ1-5
CDR3 DNA: TGTGCCAGCTCACCGGGGACAGGGGGCAGTCAGCCCCAGCATTTT
CDR3 protein: CASSPGTGGSQPQHF